Included here is one TCR beta chain sequence, with context. This sample stems from a study of shared clonotypes between healthy human individuals. Assay: immunoSEQ multiplex PCR; the TCRdb copy retains only in-frame clones and omits some. The data contain about 520,000 clones, around 95% of them seen just once; the ten biggest clones take up about 0.067%. There are 16 residues in the CDR3. The V gene lost 2 bases and the J gene lost 3 bases, with 14 bases spanning the gap. Looked up from germline, CDR1 is MNHNY and CDR2 is SVGAGI (reference sequence). The V gene is TRBV6-6, the J gene TRBJ1-5, with a tentative D call TRBD1 (6 bases). The TCR originated in a woman younger than 45 in good health. Material: naive CD4+ T cells sorted from blood. The sample's subset: CD45RA+ positively selected. The CDR3 region is CASSYEQGFNNQPQHF. In DNA form, the CDR3 reads TGTGCCAGCAGTTACGAACAGGGCTTCAACAATCAGCCCCAGCATTTT.